Shown below are 16 T cell receptor beta chains from a single sample sequenced in a study of shared clonotypes between healthy human individuals. TCRdb keeps only in-frame clones here, not all; method: immunoSEQ multiplex PCR. The sample carries about 2 million clones, roughly 96% recorded once. The sequenced material came from naive CD4+ T cells sorted from blood. Subset given: CD45RA+ positively selected. These receptors all stem from a man between 18 and 29 years old in good health.

J is TRBJ2-4 and V is TRBV7-2, with no clear D. V gave up 0 bases and J gave up 0 bases, with 12 bases separating them. The CDR3 consists of 17 residues. CDR1 and CDR2 from the germline V gene are SGHTA and FQGNSA. The CDR3 sequence is CASSLAGGQIAKNIQYF. CDR3 in DNA: TGTGCCAGCAGCTTAGCGGGTGGGCAGATAGCCAAAAACATTCAGTACTTC.

This chain links TRBV20-1 with TRBJ1-2; D is unresolved. The CDR3 extends over 9 amino acids. Germline V gene data show CDR1 as DFQATT and CDR2 as SNEGSKA (reference sequence). V lost 8 bases and J lost 8, with 9 bases in between. The CDR3 region has the DNA TGCAGTCCTATTGCGGGCTACACCTTC. Its translation is CSPIAGYTF.

The V call is TRBV30, the J call TRBJ1-2, with D possibly matching TRBD1 (5 bases). From germline, CDR1 is GTSNPN and CDR2 SVGIG (reference sequence). V was pared by 0 bases and J by 7 bases, with 15 bases between. This CDR3 is built from 14 residues. CDR3 region: CAWSVRQGRSGYTF. In nucleotides, the CDR3 is TGTGCCTGGAGTGTACGGCAGGGTAGATCTGGCTACACCTTC.

The J gene is TRBJ1-2, the V gene TRBV7-2, with 8 bases lining up with TRBD1. The V segment lost 3 bases and the J segment 8 bases; nucleotides outside the gene matches: 8. CDR3 size: 14 residues. CDR1 is SGHTA, CDR2 FQGNSA, per germline. The CDR3 protein is CASSFVGRGQGYTF. The CDR3 DNA reads TGTGCCAGCAGCTTCGTTGGCAGGGGGCAAGGCTACACCTTC. The full variable domain, rest sourced from reference TRBV7-2 and TRBJ1-2, is GAGVSQSPSNKVTEKGKDVELRCDPISGHTALYWYRQSLGQGLEFLIYFQGNSAPDKSGLPSDRFSAERTGGSVSTLTIQRTQQEDSAVYLCASSFVGRGQGYTFGSGTRLTVV.

About this clone: At one of its ends the junction is not consistent with the germline gene, which may arise from a read error. V usage is TRBV6-1 and J usage is TRBJ2-3; D unresolved. The CDR3 is 15 residues long. In germline, CDR1 is MNHNS, CDR2 SASEGT. This CDR3 is CASSEAATSSDTQYF. CDR3 in DNA: TGTGCCAGCAGCGAAGCAGCGACGAGTTCAGATACGCAGTATTTT.

Here the CDR3 reads CASSFPGQGNVEQYF. The CDR3 DNA follows: TGTGCCAGCAGTTTTCCGGGACAGGGGAATGTCGAGCAGTACTTC. The chain couples TRBV6-1 to TRBJ2-7; 10 bases are a match to TRBD1. J was trimmed by 6 bases and V by 5 bases; bases with no gene match: 10. The germline gives CDR1 MNHNS, CDR2 SASEGT. CDR3 length equals 15 residues.

This sequence joins TRBV10-3 and TRBJ2-1; 9 nucleotides agree with TRBD2. The CDR3 contains 16 residues. The J segment lost 2 bases and the V segment lost 3 bases, leaving 5 bases of the junction unmatched. The germline V gene has CDR1 ENHRY and CDR2 SYGVKD. CDR3 region: CAISETLAGAYNEQFF. CDR3 sequence (DNA): TGTGCCATCAGTGAAACCTTAGCGGGAGCCTACAATGAGCAGTTCTTC.

The chain employs TRBV7-8 and TRBJ2-3; 15 positions agree with TRBD2. V dropped 0 bases and J dropped 4; count of bases not matched to a gene: 2. In germline, CDR1 is SGHVS, CDR2 FQNEAQ. CDR3 length equals 17 residues. CDR3 protein: CASSLAGLAGGPDTQYF. The CDR3 DNA reads as TGTGCCAGCAGCTTAGCGGGACTAGCGGGGGGACCAGATACGCAGTATTTT. The full variable domain, rest sourced from reference TRBV7-8 and TRBJ2-3, is GAGVSQSPRYKVAKRGQDVALRCDPISGHVSLFWYQQALGQGPEFLTYFQNEAQLDKSGLPSDRFFAERPEGSVSTLKIQRTQQEDSAVYLCASSLAGLAGGPDTQYFGPGTRLTVL.

This chain links TRBV4-3 with TRBJ2-6; D perhaps matches TRBD2 (6 bases). The CDR3 is 17 residues long. V gave up 3 bases and J gave up 0 bases, with 12 bases separating them. Germline V CDR1 and CDR2: LGHNA, YSLEER. CDR3 bases: TGCGCCAGCAGCCAGGTGGGGGGACTCTCTGGGGCCAACGTCCTGACTTTC. It specifies CASSQVGGLSGANVLTF.

Here the CDR3 reads CASSLLAMNTGELFF. The CDR3 region has the DNA TGTGCCAGCAGCTTACTAGCGATGAACACCGGGGAGCTGTTTTTT. The V and J genes are TRBV7-2 and TRBJ2-2; possibly TRBD2 for D (6 bases). This CDR3 is 15 amino acids long. Trimming pared 2 bases from V and 1 base from J, leaving 8 bases between. Germline V gives CDR1 SGHTA, CDR2 FQGNSA.

This chain links TRBV28 with TRBJ2-7; D not certain. The germline V gene encodes CDR1 MDHEN and CDR2 SYDVKM. CDR3 length: 13 amino acids. V was pared by 2 bases and J by 5 bases, with 10 bases between. The CDR3 region has the DNA TGTGCCAGCAGTTTAGATGTTTTTAACGAGCAGTACTTC. The encoded protein is CASSLDVFNEQYF.

The J gene is TRBJ2-7, the V gene TRBV9, with D perhaps matching TRBD2 (6 bases). This CDR3 is built from 13 residues. V was shortened by 3 bases and J by 4 bases, with 11 bases between the two germline ends. Germline assignment: CDR1 SGDLS and CDR2 YYNGEE. Here the CDR3 DNA reads TGTGCCAGCAGCGCCGGGACTCAGTACGAGCAGTACTTC. This sequence encodes CASSAGTQYEQYF.

J is TRBJ1-2 and V is TRBV5-1, with a weak D call TRBD1 (5 bases). Germline V gene lookup returns CDR1 SGHRS and CDR2 YFSETQ. Trimming removed 2 bases at V and 7 bases at J, with 18 bases between. The CDR3 runs to 15 residues. CDR3 residues: CASSFGGTDPRGYTF. For the CDR3, the DNA is TGCGCCAGCAGCTTTGGGGGGACGGACCCTCGTGGCTACACCTTC.

The chain couples TRBV5-1 to TRBJ2-4; 10 bases are shared with TRBD1. The ends lost 1 base at V and 9 bases at J; junction bases unmatched: 4. The CDR3 spans 14 residues. The germline CDR1 and CDR2 sequences are SGHRS and YFSETQ. The chain's CDR3 is CASSLQGQGGIQYF. CDR3 nucleotide sequence: TGCGCCAGCAGCTTGCAAGGACAGGGGGGCATTCAGTACTTC.

Written as DNA, the CDR3 is TGCGCCAGCAGCTTGGAGGGGCCTATTCTGGCAGATACGCAGTATTTT. This codes for CASSLEGPILADTQYF. This chain connects TRBV5-1 to TRBJ2-3; the D gene is possibly TRBD1 (5 bases). Trimming left V 0 bases short and J 4 bases short, with 15 bases between. Per germline, CDR1 SGHRS and CDR2 YFSETQ. The CDR3 runs 16 residues. Variable domain in full (rest from reference TRBV5-1 and TRBJ2-3): KAGVTQTPRYLIKTRGQQVTLSCSPISGHRSVSWYQQTPGQGLQFLFEYFSETQRNKGNFPGRFSGRQFSNSRSEMNVSTLELGDSALYLCASSLEGPILADTQYFGPGTRLTVL.

This chain connects TRBV6-5 to TRBJ1-2; 7 bases are a match to TRBD1. From germline, CDR1 is MNHEY and CDR2 SVGAGI. The CDR3 length is 14 residues. J lost 4 bases, V lost 2 bases, and 4 bases had no gene match. The CDR3 reads CASSYKDRFYGYTF. CDR3 DNA: TGTGCCAGCAGTTACAAGGACAGGTTCTATGGCTACACCTTC.